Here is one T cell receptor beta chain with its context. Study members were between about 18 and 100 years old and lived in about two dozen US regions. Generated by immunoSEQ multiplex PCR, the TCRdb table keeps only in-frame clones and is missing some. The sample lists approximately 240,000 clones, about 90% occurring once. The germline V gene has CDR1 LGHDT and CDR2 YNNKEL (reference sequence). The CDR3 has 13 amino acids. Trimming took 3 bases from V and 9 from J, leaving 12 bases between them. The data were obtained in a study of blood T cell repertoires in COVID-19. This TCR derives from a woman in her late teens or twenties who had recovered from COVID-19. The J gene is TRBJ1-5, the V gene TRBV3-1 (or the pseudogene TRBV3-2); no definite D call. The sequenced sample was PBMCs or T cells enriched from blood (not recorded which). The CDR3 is CASSQGPLRPQHF. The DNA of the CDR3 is TGTGCCAGCAGCCAGGGCCCCCTGCGGCCCCAGCATTTT.